Below, 5 T cell receptor beta chains from the same sample are listed, as sequenced in a study of immune cell composition in non-small cell lung cancer. Normal lung was taken at the farthest possible site, at least 3 cm from tumour. Clones were sequenced by immunoSEQ multiplex PCR, and TCRdb holds only the in-frame ones, with some missing. The data contain some 10,000 clones, roughly 77% of them singletons. Specimen: non-adjacent lung tissue. These receptors were taken from a human donor with non-small cell lung cancer.

Remarks on this clone: Other DNA sequences of this sample code for an identical CDR3. V is TRBV6-1 and J is TRBJ1-2; 8 bases match TRBD1. The CDR3 is 14 residues long. Germline V CDR1 and CDR2: MNHNS, SASEGT. With 1 base clipped from V and 4 bases from J, the junction kept 2 bases outside the gene matches. DNA for the CDR3: TGTGCCAGCAGTGAAGGGACAGGGCTCTATGGCTACACCTTC. The encoded protein is CASSEGTGLYGYTF.

This chain joins TRBV4-3 and TRBJ2-7; D may be TRBD2 (5 bases). The CDR3 loop spans 15 amino acids. Trimming cost V 0 bases and J 2 bases, with 11 bases left between them. CDR1 is LGHNA, CDR2 YSLEER, per germline. CDR3 in amino acids: CASSQEPSSTYEQYF. CDR3 bases: TGCGCCAGCAGCCAAGAGCCTAGCTCTACCTACGAGCAGTACTTC.

For this clone: This same CDR3 is encoded by further DNA sequences in the sample. V usage is TRBV28 and J usage is TRBJ1-3; D remains ambiguous. The germline CDR1 and CDR2 sequences are MDHEN and SYDVKM. The CDR3 is 13 residues long. Trimming left V 3 bases short and J 1 base short, with 4 bases between. The CDR3 is CASSFFSGNTIYF. CDR3 DNA: TGTGCCAGCAGTTTTTTTTCTGGAAACACCATATATTTT.

The chain has TRBV5-4 and TRBJ2-7; possibly TRBD1 for D (5 bases). This CDR3 comprises 14 residues. V was clipped by 0 bases and J by 2 bases, with 9 bases between them. Germline-derived CDR1 and CDR2 are SGHNT and YYREEE (reference sequence). The CDR3 DNA sequence: TGTGCCAGCAGCTTGGCCAGGGCTCCCTACGAGCAGTACTTC. It codes for CASSLARAPYEQYF.

This clone was detected only a few times. The rearrangement links TRBV7-9 to TRBJ2-5; D possibly corresponds to TRBD2 (5 bases). Trimming took 5 bases from V and 4 from J, leaving 17 bases between them. The CDR3 covers 15 residues. Germline values: CDR1 SEHNR, CDR2 FQNEAQ (reference sequence). CDR3: CASSAPKAEGETQYF. CDR3 nucleotides: TGTGCCAGCAGCGCCCCTAAGGCCGAGGGAGAGACCCAGTACTTC.